These T cell receptor beta chains were read from a single sample in a study of shared T cell receptors in the human thymus. The assay was immunoSEQ multiplex PCR, and TCRdb's table has in-frame clones only and misses some. The table shows 540,000 or so clones, with about four fifths occurring only once. These data are also associated with another study on human thymus T cells.

The sequenced sample was thymocytes. The origin of the receptors is a boy under two years old with a congenital heart defect. Each CDR3 is given with its conserved first and last residue. Not every row has a clone size; where given, it reads once, few, many or a size class.

v_gene	j_gene	abundance	CDR3aa
TRBV6-1	TRBJ1-5	.	CASSEGSLPGSPQHF
TRBV2	TRBJ2-7	.	CASRAEQGACEQYF
TRBV6-5	TRBJ2-3	few	CASSSRDSLHPDTQYF
TRBV9	TRBJ2-7	.	CAIPGQGHRPSVNEQYF
TRBV4-2	TRBJ2-1	.	CASSQRLAGGSVDEQFF
TRBV29-1	TRBJ2-7	.	CSAILAGESYEQYF
TRBV4-2	TRBJ2-2	few	CASSQGVSRLAGDTGELFF
TRBV11-3	TRBJ1-1	.	CASSLSRGQNTEAFF
TRBV7-9	TRBJ2-3	once	CASSLVHRGRSDTQYF
TRBV20-1	TRBJ2-1	.	CSASGRNEQFF
TRBV27	TRBJ1-2	.	CASSRRGGRKPRDLLSYTF
TRBV5-4	TRBJ2-1	.	CASSLELAGAPKQFF
TRBV4-3	TRBJ2-5	.	CASSQGPRTPPPAQYF
TRBV28	TRBJ2-1	once	CASSLCKQEPYNEQFF
TRBV4-1	TRBJ2-1	.	CASSQGRPVDEQFF
TRBV12-5	TRBJ1-1	.	CASGLVWEGMTEAFF
TRBV28	TRBJ2-7	.	CASRCAGQGYEQYF
TRBV28	TRBJ2-3	.	CASSSSVSNTQYF
TRBV25-1	TRBJ2-2	.	CASSEYIWGLAGELFF
TRBV27	TRBJ2-3	.	CASSPTGGPTDTQYF
TRBV4-3	TRBJ1-5	.	CASSQGRGDQPQHF
TRBV27	TRBJ2-7	.	CASSLRQPAYEQYF
TRBV5-1	TRBJ2-7	.	CASRAGTSGNYEQYF
TRBV7-8	TRBJ2-7	.	CASSRSGDYEQYF
TRBV2	TRBJ2-7	.	CASGRQGGLGYEQYF
TRBV6-1	TRBJ2-7	.	CASSERTSGSYEQYF
TRBV5-1	TRBJ2-1	.	CASSLAGTGGPGNYNEQFF
TRBV6-1	TRBJ1-5	.	CASTRDRGRMQPQHF
TRBV6-1	TRBJ1-1	.	CASIRSGGMNTEAFF
TRBV27	TRBJ2-7	.	CASRQGLSYEQYF
TRBV10-3	TRBJ2-2	.	CAISEPSGSTGELFF
TRBV30	TRBJ2-5	.	CAWSVTLAGGRETQYF
TRBV7-7	TRBJ2-1	.	CASTPPGNNEQFF
TRBV4-1	TRBJ2-2	.	CASSRGEAGGEGTGELFF